This is a list of T cell receptor beta chains from one sample in a study of blood T cell repertoires in COVID-19. Method: immunoSEQ multiplex PCR; TCRdb's copy keeps in-frame clones and lacks some. The sample contains about 260,000 clones, about 87% of which appear only once. Sequenced: PBMCs or T cells enriched from blood (not recorded which). The origin of the receptors is a man aged 50-59 years who had been exposed to COVID-19. Each CDR3 is given with its conserved first and last residue. The D gene is left open where the match is weak. Size values are once, few and many counts, or a class for expanded clones, and some rows have none.

CDR3aa: CASSLDRPTYEQYF; CDR3nt: TGTGCCAGCAGCCTTGACAGACCTACCTACGAGCAGTACTTC; j_gene: TRBJ2-7; len: 14; abundance: .; v_gene: TRBV6-5; d_gene: .
CDR3aa: CASSVAGTSSGDTQYF; CDR3nt: TGTGCCAGCAGCGTAGCCGGGACTAGCAGTGGAGATACGCAGTATTTT; j_gene: TRBJ2-3; len: 16; abundance: .; v_gene: TRBV9; d_gene: TRBD2
CDR3aa: CASSERLVTAAQYF; CDR3nt: TGTGCCAGCAGCGAGCGACTAGTTACTGCGGCCCAGTACTTC; j_gene: TRBJ2-5; len: 14; abundance: once; v_gene: TRBV13; d_gene: .
CDR3aa: CASRTNGLSTDTQYF; CDR3nt: TGTGCCAGCAGAACAAACGGACTCAGCACAGATACGCAGTATTTT; j_gene: TRBJ2-3; len: 15; abundance: .; v_gene: TRBV28; d_gene: .
CDR3aa: CASSLQGFNYGYTF; CDR3nt: TGTGCCAGCAGCTTACAGGGCTTTAACTATGGCTACACCTTC; j_gene: TRBJ1-2; len: 14; abundance: .; v_gene: TRBV28; d_gene: .
CDR3aa: CATRRPGVSANYGYTF; CDR3nt: TGTGCCACCAGACGGCCAGGGGTCTCAGCTAACTATGGCTACACCTTC; j_gene: TRBJ1-2; len: 16; abundance: .; v_gene: TRBV28; d_gene: .
CDR3aa: CASSQLAGANTGELFF; CDR3nt: TGTGCCAGCAGCCAACTAGCGGGCGCGAACACCGGGGAGCTGTTTTTT; j_gene: TRBJ2-2; len: 16; abundance: few; v_gene: TRBV7-8; d_gene: TRBD2
CDR3aa: CASRGTWTLGYGYTF; CDR3nt: TGTGCCAGTAGGGGTACCTGGACACTCGGATATGGCTACACCTTC; j_gene: TRBJ1-2; len: 15; abundance: .; v_gene: TRBV19; d_gene: .
CDR3aa: CASSWAGRAEAFF; CDR3nt: TGTGCCAGTAGTTGGGCAGGGAGGGCTGAAGCTTTCTTT; j_gene: TRBJ1-1; len: 13; abundance: .; v_gene: TRBV19; d_gene: .
CDR3aa: CASSFNLAPSGELFF; CDR3nt: TGTGCCAGCAGCTTTAATCTAGCGCCCTCCGGGGAGCTGTTTTTT; j_gene: TRBJ2-2; len: 15; abundance: .; v_gene: TRBV5-5; d_gene: .
CDR3aa: CASSQDPGGLPQHF; CDR3nt: TGTGCCAGCAGCCAAGATCCAGGAGGGCTGCCCCAGCATTTT; j_gene: TRBJ1-5; len: 14; abundance: .; v_gene: TRBV4-2; d_gene: .
CDR3aa: CASSGDPKGGDEQFF; CDR3nt: TGCGCCAGCAGCGGGGACCCCAAGGGAGGGGATGAGCAGTTCTTC; j_gene: TRBJ2-1; len: 15; abundance: .; v_gene: TRBV5-1; d_gene: TRBD2
CDR3aa: CASSIRGVNEKLFF; CDR3nt: TGTGCCAGTAGTATTCGAGGCGTCAATGAAAAACTGTTTTTT; j_gene: TRBJ1-4; len: 14; abundance: .; v_gene: TRBV19; d_gene: .
CDR3aa: CATSDNRGNSPLHF; CDR3nt: TGTGCCACCAGTGATAACAGGGGCAATTCACCCCTCCACTTT; j_gene: TRBJ1-6; len: 14; abundance: .; v_gene: TRBV24-1; d_gene: TRBD1
CDR3aa: CASRHRDRGLYGYTF; CDR3nt: TGTGCCAGTAGACACCGGGACAGGGGGCTTTATGGCTACACCTTC; j_gene: TRBJ1-2; len: 15; abundance: .; v_gene: TRBV19; d_gene: TRBD1
CDR3aa: CASSLSGRAEAFF; CDR3nt: TGCGCCAGCAGCTTGTCAGGGAGGGCTGAAGCTTTCTTT; j_gene: TRBJ1-1; len: 13; abundance: .; v_gene: TRBV5-1; d_gene: .
CDR3aa: CASSLNSAGVGTGELFF; CDR3nt: TGTGCCAGCAGCTTGAACTCCGCGGGGGTAGGAACCGGGGAGCTGTTTTTT; j_gene: TRBJ2-2; len: 17; abundance: .; v_gene: TRBV7-8; d_gene: TRBD2
CDR3aa: CASSLEQNYGYTF; CDR3nt: TGTGCCAGCAGCTTAGAACAGAACTATGGCTACACCTTC; j_gene: TRBJ1-2; len: 13; abundance: .; v_gene: TRBV7-8; d_gene: .
CDR3aa: CASSPGQLGVGYGYTF; CDR3nt: TGTGCCAGCTCACCAGGACAGCTCGGGGTGGGCTATGGCTACACCTTC; j_gene: TRBJ1-2; len: 16; abundance: .; v_gene: TRBV18; d_gene: .
CDR3aa: CASSRFDRAAWETQYF; CDR3nt: TGTGCCAGCAGCCGATTCGACAGGGCGGCTTGGGAGACCCAGTACTTC; j_gene: TRBJ2-5; len: 16; abundance: .; v_gene: TRBV3-1/TRBV3-2; d_gene: TRBD1
CDR3aa: CATSDLGTGGSIGYTF; CDR3nt: TGTGCCACCAGTGACCTCGGGACAGGGGGAAGCATCGGCTACACCTTC; j_gene: TRBJ1-2; len: 16; abundance: .; v_gene: TRBV24-1; d_gene: TRBD1
CDR3aa: CASGTETYEQYF; CDR3nt: TGTGCCAGCGGGACAGAGACCTACGAGCAGTACTTC; j_gene: TRBJ2-7; len: 12; abundance: .; v_gene: TRBV6-5; d_gene: TRBD1
CDR3aa: CASSTRDRGSAEQFF; CDR3nt: TGTGCCAGCAGTACCCGGGACAGGGGCTCTGCGGAGCAGTTCTTC; j_gene: TRBJ2-1; len: 15; abundance: .; v_gene: TRBV28; d_gene: TRBD1
CDR3aa: CASSDSIRAGINPNTEAFF; CDR3nt: TGTGCCAGCAGTGACTCGATTAGGGCGGGTATAAACCCAAACACTGAAGCTTTCTTT; j_gene: TRBJ1-1; len: 19; abundance: .; v_gene: TRBV6-4; d_gene: .
CDR3aa: CASSEDRGRGEAFF; CDR3nt: TGTGCCAGCAGTGAGGACAGGGGGCGTGGTGAAGCTTTCTTT; j_gene: TRBJ1-1; len: 14; abundance: .; v_gene: TRBV6-1; d_gene: TRBD1
CDR3aa: CATSDSARGNVGELFF; CDR3nt: TGTGCCACCAGTGATTCCGCCAGGGGAAATGTCGGGGAGCTGTTTTTT; j_gene: TRBJ2-2; len: 16; abundance: few; v_gene: TRBV24-1; d_gene: .
CDR3aa: CASSLEPQGDGYTF; CDR3nt: TGCGCCAGCAGCTTGGAGCCCCAGGGGGATGGCTACACCTTC; j_gene: TRBJ1-2; len: 14; abundance: .; v_gene: TRBV5-1; d_gene: TRBD1
CDR3aa: CASGQGGLLNEQYF; CDR3nt: TGTGCCAGCGGGCAGGGGGGCCTCCTCAACGAGCAGTACTTC; j_gene: TRBJ2-7; len: 14; abundance: .; v_gene: TRBV5-4; d_gene: .
CDR3aa: CASSYSGPGTEAFF; CDR3nt: TGTGCCAGCAGTTACTCTGGGCCGGGGACTGAAGCTTTCTTT; j_gene: TRBJ1-1; len: 14; abundance: .; v_gene: TRBV6-5; d_gene: .
CDR3aa: CASSPYSRQKRNTEAFF; CDR3nt: TGTGCCAGCAGTCCATACTCCCGACAGAAGAGGAACACTGAAGCTTTCTTT; j_gene: TRBJ1-1; len: 17; abundance: .; v_gene: TRBV28; d_gene: .
CDR3aa: CASEFQETQYF; CDR3nt: TGTGCCAGCGAGTTCCAAGAGACCCAGTACTTC; j_gene: TRBJ2-5; len: 11; abundance: once; v_gene: TRBV2; d_gene: .
CDR3aa: CASSQERGDSKETQYF; CDR3nt: TGTGCCAGCAGCCAAGAAAGGGGGGACAGTAAAGAGACCCAGTACTTC; j_gene: TRBJ2-5; len: 16; abundance: .; v_gene: TRBV4-2; d_gene: .
CDR3aa: CASSPQAFLGTSTDTQYF; CDR3nt: TGTGCCAGCAGCCCACAAGCGTTCCTAGGGACTAGCACAGATACGCAGTATTTT; j_gene: TRBJ2-3; len: 18; abundance: .; v_gene: TRBV9; d_gene: .
CDR3aa: CASSVAQFSGPELRPGTGELFF; CDR3nt: TGTGCCAGCAGCGTAGCGCAGTTCTCCGGTCCGGAGCTCCGTCCTGGCACCGGGGAGCTGTTTTTT; j_gene: TRBJ2-2; len: 22; abundance: .; v_gene: TRBV9; d_gene: .
CDR3aa: CASISTGGGRQPQHF; CDR3nt: TGTGCCAGTATCTCCACAGGGGGTGGGAGACAGCCCCAGCATTTT; j_gene: TRBJ1-5; len: 15; abundance: .; v_gene: TRBV19; d_gene: TRBD1
CDR3aa: CASSPGGSAQETQYF; CDR3nt: TGTGCCAGCAGTCCAGGGGGCTCTGCCCAAGAGACCCAGTACTTC; j_gene: TRBJ2-5; len: 15; abundance: .; v_gene: TRBV3-1/TRBV3-2; d_gene: TRBD1
CDR3aa: CASSHLTGGSSGANVLTF; CDR3nt: TGCGCCAGCAGCCACCTCACAGGGGGCAGCTCTGGGGCCAACGTCCTGACTTTC; j_gene: TRBJ2-6; len: 18; abundance: .; v_gene: TRBV4-1; d_gene: TRBD1
CDR3aa: CASSLVSDTGELFF; CDR3nt: TGCGCCAGCAGCTTGGTTTCAGACACCGGGGAGCTGTTTTTT; j_gene: TRBJ2-2; len: 14; abundance: .; v_gene: TRBV5-1; d_gene: .
CDR3aa: CASSPRQGDNQPQHF; CDR3nt: TGTGCCAGCTCACCTCGACAGGGGGACAATCAGCCCCAGCATTTT; j_gene: TRBJ1-5; len: 15; abundance: .; v_gene: TRBV18; d_gene: TRBD1
CDR3aa: CAWRAGRGAPDTQYF; CDR3nt: TGTGCCTGGAGGGCGGGACGCGGGGCCCCAGATACGCAGTATTTT; j_gene: TRBJ2-3; len: 15; abundance: .; v_gene: TRBV30; d_gene: .
CDR3aa: CASKRDPAGEFLETQYF; CDR3nt: TGTGCCAGCAAACGGGATCCAGCGGGAGAGTTTTTAGAGACCCAGTACTTC; j_gene: TRBJ2-5; len: 17; abundance: .; v_gene: TRBV5-4; d_gene: TRBD2
CDR3aa: CASWGGGVYTEAFF; CDR3nt: TGTGCCTCCTGGGGCGGGGGTGTATACACTGAAGCTTTCTTT; j_gene: TRBJ1-1; len: 14; abundance: .; v_gene: TRBV28; d_gene: .
CDR3aa: CASSRSGAVAYEQFF; CDR3nt: TGTGCCAGTTCGCGATCGGGAGCGGTGGCATATGAGCAGTTCTTC; j_gene: TRBJ2-1; len: 15; abundance: .; v_gene: TRBV6-5; d_gene: .
CDR3aa: CASSFGTGGETQYF; CDR3nt: TGCGCCAGCAGCTTCGGGACAGGGGGCGAGACCCAGTACTTC; j_gene: TRBJ2-5; len: 14; abundance: .; v_gene: TRBV5-1; d_gene: TRBD1
CDR3aa: CASSYPGTGGEGYTF; CDR3nt: TGCGCCAGCAGCTATCCCGGGACAGGGGGTGAGGGCTACACCTTC; j_gene: TRBJ1-2; len: 15; abundance: .; v_gene: TRBV5-1; d_gene: TRBD1
CDR3aa: CASSENLRSPLHF; CDR3nt: TGTGCCAGCAGTGAAAATTTGCGTTCACCCCTCCACTTT; j_gene: TRBJ1-6; len: 13; abundance: .; v_gene: TRBV6-1; d_gene: .
CDR3aa: CASSLVQRAGELFF; CDR3nt: TGTGCCAGCAGTTTAGTACAGAGGGCCGGGGAGCTGTTTTTT; j_gene: TRBJ2-2; len: 14; abundance: .; v_gene: TRBV28; d_gene: .
CDR3aa: CASSVGEGGNQPQHF; CDR3nt: TGTGCCAGCAGTGTAGGGGAGGGAGGCAATCAGCCCCAGCATTTT; j_gene: TRBJ1-5; len: 15; abundance: .; v_gene: TRBV2; d_gene: .
CDR3aa: CASSESRRRGTDTQYF; CDR3nt: TGTGCCAGCAGTGAATCTCGACGGAGAGGCACAGATACGCAGTATTTT; j_gene: TRBJ2-3; len: 16; abundance: .; v_gene: TRBV25-1; d_gene: .
CDR3aa: CASSPLPGTGVNEQFF; CDR3nt: TGTGCCAGCAGCCCACTCCCCGGGACAGGGGTCAATGAGCAGTTCTTC; j_gene: TRBJ2-1; len: 16; abundance: .; v_gene: TRBV7-3; d_gene: TRBD1
CDR3aa: CASSQDLAAGTDTQYF; CDR3nt: TGTGCCAGCAGCCAAGATCTGGCTGCTGGCACAGATACGCAGTATTTT; j_gene: TRBJ2-3; len: 16; abundance: .; v_gene: TRBV3-1/TRBV3-2; d_gene: .
CDR3aa: CASSLPILAGASHEQFF; CDR3nt: TGTGCCAGCAGTTTACCGATACTAGCGGGAGCGTCCCATGAGCAGTTCTTC; j_gene: TRBJ2-1; len: 17; abundance: .; v_gene: TRBV28; d_gene: TRBD2
CDR3aa: CASDRDGGYTF; CDR3nt: TGTGCCTCGGACAGGGACGGTGGCTACACCTTC; j_gene: TRBJ1-2; len: 11; abundance: .; v_gene: TRBV30; d_gene: TRBD1
CDR3aa: CASSWMDRANEQFF; CDR3nt: TGCGCCAGCAGCTGGATGGACAGGGCCAATGAGCAGTTCTTC; j_gene: TRBJ2-1; len: 14; abundance: .; v_gene: TRBV5-1; d_gene: TRBD1
CDR3aa: CASQPGQGDVLTF; CDR3nt: TGTGCCTCCCAACCGGGACAGGGCGACGTCCTGACTTTC; j_gene: TRBJ2-6; len: 13; abundance: .; v_gene: TRBV2; d_gene: TRBD1
CDR3aa: CASSQDRRLGAFF; CDR3nt: TGCGCCAGCAGCCAAGATCGGAGGTTAGGAGCTTTCTTT; j_gene: TRBJ1-1; len: 13; abundance: .; v_gene: TRBV4-1; d_gene: .
CDR3aa: CASSFGSFSTRSTDTQYF; CDR3nt: TGCGCCAGCAGCTTCGGCAGTTTTAGCACCCGTAGCACAGATACGCAGTATTTT; j_gene: TRBJ2-3; len: 18; abundance: .; v_gene: TRBV5-1; d_gene: .
CDR3aa: CASSLWPGVPSYEQYF; CDR3nt: TGTGCCAGCAGTTTATGGCCAGGGGTCCCCTCCTACGAGCAGTACTTC; j_gene: TRBJ2-7; len: 16; abundance: .; v_gene: TRBV27; d_gene: .
CDR3aa: CASHFLGAYRYEQYF; CDR3nt: TGTGCCAGCCACTTTTTGGGGGCTTACCGTTACGAGCAGTACTTC; j_gene: TRBJ2-7; len: 15; abundance: .; v_gene: TRBV6-5; d_gene: .
CDR3aa: CASSLGGLNEQFF; CDR3nt: TGTGCTAGCAGCTTAGGAGGGCTGAATGAGCAGTTCTTC; j_gene: TRBJ2-1; len: 13; abundance: .; v_gene: TRBV7-7; d_gene: .